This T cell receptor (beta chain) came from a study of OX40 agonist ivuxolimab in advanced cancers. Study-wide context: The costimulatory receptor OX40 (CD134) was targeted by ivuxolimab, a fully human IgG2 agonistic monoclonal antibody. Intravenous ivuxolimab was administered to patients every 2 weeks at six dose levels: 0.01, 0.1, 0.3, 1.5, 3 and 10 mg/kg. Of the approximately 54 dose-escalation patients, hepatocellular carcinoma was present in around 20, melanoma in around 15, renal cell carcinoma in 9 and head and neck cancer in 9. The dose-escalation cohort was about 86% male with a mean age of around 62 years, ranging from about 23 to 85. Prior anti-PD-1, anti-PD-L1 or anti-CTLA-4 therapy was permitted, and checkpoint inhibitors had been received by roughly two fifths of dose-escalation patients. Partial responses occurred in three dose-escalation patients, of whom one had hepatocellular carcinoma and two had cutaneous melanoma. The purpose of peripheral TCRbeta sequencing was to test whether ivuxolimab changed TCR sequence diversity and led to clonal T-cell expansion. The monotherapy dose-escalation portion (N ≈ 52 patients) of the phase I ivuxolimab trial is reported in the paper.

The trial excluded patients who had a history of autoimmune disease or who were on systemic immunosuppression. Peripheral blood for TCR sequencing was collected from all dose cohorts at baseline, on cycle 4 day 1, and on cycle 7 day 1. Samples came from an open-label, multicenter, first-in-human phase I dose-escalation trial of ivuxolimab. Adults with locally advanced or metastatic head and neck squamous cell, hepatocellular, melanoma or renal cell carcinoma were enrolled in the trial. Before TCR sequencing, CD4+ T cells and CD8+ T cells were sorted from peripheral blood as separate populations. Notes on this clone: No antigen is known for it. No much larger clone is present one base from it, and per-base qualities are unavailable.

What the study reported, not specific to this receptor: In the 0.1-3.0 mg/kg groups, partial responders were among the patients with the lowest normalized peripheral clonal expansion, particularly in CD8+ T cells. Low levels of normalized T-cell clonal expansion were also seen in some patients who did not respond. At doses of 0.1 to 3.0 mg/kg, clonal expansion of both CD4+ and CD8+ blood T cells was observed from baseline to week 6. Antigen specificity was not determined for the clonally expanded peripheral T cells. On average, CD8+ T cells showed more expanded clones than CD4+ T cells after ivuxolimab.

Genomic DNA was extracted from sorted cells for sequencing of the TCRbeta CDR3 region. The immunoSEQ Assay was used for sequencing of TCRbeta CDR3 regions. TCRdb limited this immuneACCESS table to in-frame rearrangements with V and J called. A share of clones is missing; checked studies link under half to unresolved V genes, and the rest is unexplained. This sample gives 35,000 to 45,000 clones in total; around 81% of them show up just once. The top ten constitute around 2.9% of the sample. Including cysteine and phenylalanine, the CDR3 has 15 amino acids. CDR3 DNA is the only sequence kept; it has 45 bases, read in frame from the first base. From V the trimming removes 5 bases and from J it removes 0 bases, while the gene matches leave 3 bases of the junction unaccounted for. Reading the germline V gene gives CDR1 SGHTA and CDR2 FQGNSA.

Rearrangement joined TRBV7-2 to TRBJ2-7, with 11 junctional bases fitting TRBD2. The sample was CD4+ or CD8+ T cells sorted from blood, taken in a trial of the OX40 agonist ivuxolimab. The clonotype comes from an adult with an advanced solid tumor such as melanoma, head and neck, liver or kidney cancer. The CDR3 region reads CASSMTSGASYEQYF. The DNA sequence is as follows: TGTGCCAGCAGCATGACTAGCGGGGCCTCCTACGAGCAGTACTTC.